These 30 T cell receptor beta chains came from one sample sequenced in a study of T-cell memory formation after mild COVID-19. TCRdb itself ran the 5' RACE reads through MiXCR, one entry per CDR3 protein. The data show 350,000 or so distinct CDR3 sequences, under 25% seen once. Sequencing was carried out using PBMCs or a T cell subset sorted from them (not recorded which). All receptors derive from an adult woman who had mild COVID-19 (a few samples of this study predate the infection). Cell type and time point are not known.

V usage is TRBV7-8 and J usage is TRBJ2-7; tentative D call: TRBD2 (5 bases). Per the germline V gene, CDR1 is SGHVS and CDR2 is FQNEAQ. Trimming took off 1 base at V and 10 bases at J, with 17 bases between the two ends. The CDR3 has 14 amino acids. Here the CDR3 DNA reads TGTGCCAGCAGCTTAGACCCTGCGGGTGGGTCCCAGTACTTC. Translating it yields CASSLDPAGGSQYF.

At least ten counts were recorded for this clonotype. The gene calls are TRBV12-3 or TRBV12-4 and TRBJ1-4; the D is unclear. The ends were cut back, 5 bases at V and 7 bases at J, with 14 bases in the middle. This CDR3 is built from 14 residues. CDR3 in amino acids: CASSPLSEVEKLFF. CDR3 sequence (DNA): TGTGCCAGCAGTCCCTTGTCCGAGGTTGAAAAACTGTTTTTT.

This clonotype was picked up many times. The chain carries TRBV7-8 and TRBJ1-5; D is unresolved. The CDR3 totals 15 residues. V was shortened by 1 base and J by 0 bases, with 7 bases between the two germline ends. In germline, CDR1 is SGHVS, CDR2 FQNEAQ. CDR3 DNA: TGTGCCAGCAGCTTAGGGCAGTATAGCAATCAGCCCCAGCATTTT. Protein product: CASSLGQYSNQPQHF.

This clonotype was observed many times. The V and J genes are TRBV4-2 and TRBJ2-7; D might be TRBD1 or TRBD2, each matching 5 bases. Germline assignment: CDR1 LGHNA and CDR2 YNFKEQ. The germline V and J ends were trimmed by 0 bases and 7 bases, with 13 bases remaining between them. The CDR3 runs to 14 residues. The CDR3 loop is CASSQDLEGREQYF. CDR3 bases: TGTGCCAGCAGCCAAGATCTCGAGGGGAGAGAGCAGTACTTC.

The genes are TRBV12-3 or TRBV12-4 and TRBJ2-7, with D unresolved. V lost 8 bases and J 2 bases, leaving 13 bases between the germline ends. The CDR3 runs to 13 residues. CDR3 in DNA: TGTGCCAGCTGCTTCGGAGTGGCCTACGAGCAGTACTTC. This translates into CASCFGVAYEQYF.

CDR3: CATSRVTDHRHQLPYNEQFF. CDR3 DNA: TGTGCCACCAGCAGAGTAACGGACCATCGCCATCAGCTCCCCTACAATGAGCAGTTCTTC. This chain connects TRBV15 to TRBJ2-1; D is uncertain. The V gene's germline CDR1 is LNHNV and CDR2 YYDKDF (reference sequence). V shed 1 base and J shed 2 bases, with 24 bases lying between them. This CDR3 has 20 amino acids.

The sample holds a few counts of this clonotype. The V call is TRBV4-1, the J call TRBJ2-1; D may be TRBD2 (6 bases). V lost 4 bases and J 8 bases, leaving 15 bases between the germline ends. The CDR3 is made up of 14 amino acids. Germline loops: CDR1 MGHRA, CDR2 YSYEKL. CDR3 sequence (DNA): TGCGCCAGCAGCCCCGGAGGGCACAGAGATGAGCAGTTCTTC. Protein product: CASSPGGHRDEQFF.

This clonotype has more than one count but fewer than ten. The rearrangement joins TRBV15 to TRBJ2-3, with a tentative D call TRBD2 (6 bases). The CDR3 loop spans 16 amino acids. The germline V gene encodes CDR1 LNHNV and CDR2 YYDKDF (reference sequence). Trimming shortened V by 0 bases and J by 1 base, and 11 bases separated the two germline ends. DNA for the CDR3: TGTGCCACCAGCAGAGAGTTGGGGGGTGGCACAGATACGCAGTATTTT. This translates into CATSRELGGGTDTQYF. Combining the CDR3 with reference TRBV15 and TRBJ2-3 gives the whole variable domain DAMVIQNPRYQVTQFGKPVTLSCSQTLNHNVMYWYQQKSSQAPKLLFHYYDKDFNNEADTPDNFQSRRPNTSFCFLDIRSPGLGDTAMYLCATSRELGGGTDTQYFGPGTRLTVL.

This clonotype was seen a handful of times. The gene calls are TRBV27 and TRBJ2-7; 11 nucleotides agree with TRBD2. The CDR3 is 14 amino acids. Germline CDR1 reads MNHEY; CDR2 reads SMNVEV (reference sequence). V lost 6 bases, J lost 8 bases, and 9 bases stayed unmatched. CDR3 in DNA: TGTGCCAGCAGCCGTGGGACTAGCGGCTCCCAGCAGTACTTC. Protein sequence: CASSRGTSGSQQYF.

This chain links TRBV10-2 with TRBJ2-5; possible D gene TRBD1, 6 bases. Per the germline V gene, CDR1 is WSHSY and CDR2 is SAAADI. The CDR3 has 15 amino acids. V lost 3 bases and J 1 base, leaving 12 bases between the germline ends. CDR3 DNA: TGCGCCAGCAGTGACCCAGGGGCCGCCCAAGAGACCCAGTACTTC. Translation gives CASSDPGAAQETQYF.

The CDR3 sequence is CASRTTGVIRTGELFF. As DNA, the CDR3 is TGCGCCAGCAGAACTACAGGGGTTATCCGAACCGGGGAGCTGTTTTTT. The chain couples TRBV5-1 to TRBJ2-2, with 7 bases that match TRBD1. Germline CDR1 is SGHRS and CDR2 is YFSETQ. This CDR3 has 16 residues. V lost 5 bases to trimming and J lost 5 bases; unmatched junction nucleotides: 12. The full variable domain, in which reference TRBV5-1 and TRBJ2-2 provide the parts outside the CDR3, is KAGVTQTPRYLIKTRGQQVTLSCSPISGHRSVSWYQQTPGQGLQFLFEYFSETQRNKGNFPGRFSGRQFSNSRSEMNVSTLELGDSALYLCASRTTGVIRTGELFFGEGSRLTVL.

V is TRBV27 and J is TRBJ2-1; D not certain. Trimming shortened V by 3 bases and J by 5 bases, and 11 bases separated the two germline ends. CDR1 and CDR2 (germline): MNHEY, SMNVEV (reference sequence). This CDR3 contains 14 residues. CDR3 sequence (DNA): TGTGCCAGCAGTTTCAATGGGCAGAACAATGAGCAGTTCTTC. Encoded protein: CASSFNGQNNEQFF.

The table lists this clonotype with many counts. The chain combines TRBV5-1 with TRBJ2-7; 12 nucleotides match TRBD2. There are 15 residues in the CDR3. Germline CDR1 and CDR2: SGHRS and YFSETQ. Trimming removed 3 bases from V and 7 bases from J; junction bases left unmatched: 8. This CDR3 is CASSYTSGGPWEQYF. The CDR3 region has the DNA TGCGCCAGCAGCTACACTAGCGGGGGGCCCTGGGAGCAGTACTTC.

The chain's CDR3 is CASSVDREGNYGYTF. CDR3 in DNA: TGTGCCAGCAGCGTTGACAGGGAGGGGAACTATGGCTACACCTTC. The chain is built from TRBV9 and TRBJ1-2; 7 bases fit TRBD1. The CDR3 sequence is 15 residues long. Germline V gene lookup returns CDR1 SGDLS and CDR2 YYNGEE. Trimming removed 2 bases from V and 2 bases from J; junction bases left unmatched: 6. The variable domain in full, with the rest retrieved from reference TRBV9 and TRBJ1-2, is DSGVTQTPKHLITATGQRVTLRCSPRSGDLSVYWYQQSLDQGLQFLIQYYNGEERAKGNILERFSAQQFPDLHSELNLSSLELGDSALYFCASSVDREGNYGYTFGSGTRLTVV.

CDR3 in amino acids: CSVREGGHTF. In nucleotides, the CDR3 is TGCAGCGTCCGGGAGGGCGGCCACACCTTC. The V gene is TRBV29-1, the J gene TRBJ1-2; D ambiguous. CDR3 size: 10 residues. CDR1 and CDR2 from the germline V gene are SQVTM and ANQGSEA. The V and J ends lost 6 bases and 12 bases respectively, with 14 bases between them.

This clonotype has only a few counts. The V and J genes are TRBV6-1 and TRBJ1-1; tentatively, D is TRBD1 (5 bases). Trimming pared 2 bases from V and 5 bases from J, leaving 12 bases between. Germline CDR1 is MNHNS and CDR2 is SASEGT. This CDR3 has 14 residues. CDR3: CASSEMTARTEAFF. The CDR3 nucleotides are TGTGCCAGCAGTGAAATGACAGCGCGAACTGAAGCTTTCTTT.

This clonotype was counted at least ten times. J is TRBJ1-3 and V is TRBV7-2; TRBD1 agrees at 8 bases. The germline gives CDR1 SGHTA, CDR2 FQGNSA. With 5 bases clipped from V and 4 bases from J, the junction kept 10 bases outside the gene matches. The CDR3 has 16 residues. For the CDR3, the DNA is TGTGCCAGCAGCGCTACAGGGGGTGGCAGAGGAAACACCATATATTTT. Amino acids: CASSATGGGRGNTIYF. The whole variable domain, remainder taken from reference TRBV7-2 and TRBJ1-3, is GAGVSQSPSNKVTEKGKDVELRCDPISGHTALYWYRQSLGQGLEFLIYFQGNSAPDKSGLPSDRFSAERTGGSVSTLTIQRTQQEDSAVYLCASSATGGGRGNTIYFGEGSWLTVV.

This chain connects TRBV12-5 to TRBJ2-3, with 8 bases aligning to TRBD2. Germline loops: CDR1 LGHNT, CDR2 FRNRAP. The CDR3 totals 17 residues. The ends lost 5 bases at V and 1 base at J; junction bases unmatched: 11. CDR3 nucleotide sequence: TGTGCTAGTGGTCCCCACCGGGGGGGGGCCCGCACAGATACGCAGTATTTT. Protein: CASGPHRGGARTDTQYF. Supplemented by reference TRBV12-5 and TRBJ2-3, the full variable domain reads DARVTQTPRHKVTEMGQEVTMRCQPILGHNTVFWYRQTMMQGLELLAYFRNRAPLDDSGMPKDRFSAEMPDATLATLKIQPSEPRDSAVYFCASGPHRGGARTDTQYFGPGTRLTVL.

There are a few counts of this clonotype. This sequence joins TRBV12-3 or TRBV12-4 and TRBJ2-1, with 10 positions matching TRBD2. Germline trimming cut 3 bases from V and 8 bases from J; bases unmatched to any gene: 10. This CDR3 spans 16 amino acids. The CDR3 region is CASSLRAGGPRDEQFF. The DNA for the CDR3 is TGTGCCAGCAGTTTGAGAGCGGGGGGGCCGAGGGATGAGCAGTTCTTC.

This clonotype showed up just once. The chain employs TRBV5-1 and TRBJ2-3; a weak D match, TRBD2 (6 bases). CDR1 SGHRS and CDR2 YFSETQ come from the germline V gene. CDR3 length: 17 residues. The ends were cut back, 3 bases at V and 0 bases at J, with 17 bases in the middle. CDR3 sequence (DNA): TGCGCCAGCAGCTGGGGGGACTCCTCCTACAGCACAGATACGCAGTATTTT. It specifies CASSWGDSSYSTDTQYF.

The chain links TRBV6-6 to TRBJ2-7; the D gene is possibly TRBD1 (5 bases). Germline values: CDR1 MNHNY, CDR2 SVGAGI (reference sequence). V was clipped by 6 bases and J by 3 bases, with 9 bases between them. CDR3 length: 12 residues. In DNA form, the CDR3 reads TGTGCCAGCAGATCCGACAGCTACGAGCAGTACTTC. It yields the protein CASRSDSYEQYF.

This clonotype was recorded a few times. The chain links TRBV9 to TRBJ1-5; no clear D. The CDR3 consists of 14 residues. The V gene's germline CDR1 is SGDLS and CDR2 YYNGEE. Trimming cost V 0 bases and J 6 bases, with 10 bases left between them. The CDR3 DNA follows: TGTGCCAGCAGCGTAGACGGTACAGCTCAGCCCCAGCATTTT. It translates to CASSVDGTAQPQHF. The complete variable domain, with remaining parts taken from reference TRBV9 and TRBJ1-5, reads DSGVTQTPKHLITATGQRVTLRCSPRSGDLSVYWYQQSLDQGLQFLIQYYNGEERAKGNILERFSAQQFPDLHSELNLSSLELGDSALYFCASSVDGTAQPQHFGDGTRLSIL.

V and J are TRBV15 and TRBJ2-5, with 8 bases identical to TRBD1. Germline V lookup: CDR1 LNHNV, CDR2 YYDKDF (reference sequence). There are 16 residues in the CDR3. Trimming took 1 base from V and 1 from J; bases not matched to a gene: 5. As DNA, the CDR3 is TGTGCCACCAGCAGAGTCCAAGGGACAGGCCAAGAGACCCAGTACTTC. It codes for CATSRVQGTGQETQYF.

This clonotype was seen a handful of times. This chain links TRBV29-1 with TRBJ1-3; D remains ambiguous. The CDR3 contains 13 residues. Trimming shortened V by 2 bases and J by 0 bases, and 5 bases separated the two germline ends. In germline, CDR1 is SQVTM, CDR2 ANQGSEA. CDR3 coding DNA: TGCAGCGTTGAATCGAGCTCTGGAAACACCATATATTTT. This sequence encodes CSVESSSGNTIYF.

The genes are TRBV4-1 and TRBJ2-7; D remains unclear. CDR1 and CDR2 (germline): MGHRA, YSYEKL. The CDR3 consists of 13 residues. Deletions cut 0 bases from V and 5 bases from J, with 8 bases between. The CDR3 nucleotides read TGCGCCAGCAGCCAAGAAAGCCGGGACGAGCAGTACTTC. Amino acids: CASSQESRDEQYF.

This clonotype is a singleton in its sample. The chain combines TRBV20-1 with TRBJ1-1; 7 bases line up with TRBD1. There are 13 residues in the CDR3. The germline CDR1 and CDR2 sequences are DFQATT and SNEGSKA (reference sequence). V shed 5 bases, J shed 1 base, and the junction held 4 bases outside the gene matches. The CDR3 region has the DNA TGCAGTGCTTGGGACAGCCCGAACACTGAAGCTTTCTTT. This encodes CSAWDSPNTEAFF.

This chain connects TRBV5-1 to TRBJ2-1, with 8 bases matching TRBD2. The germline gives CDR1 SGHRS, CDR2 YFSETQ. The CDR3 sequence is 16 residues long. V shed 4 bases and J 6 bases; nucleotides not matched to a gene: 12. The CDR3 region is CASSAAPGGVLNEQFF. The CDR3 bases are TGCGCCAGCAGCGCGGCCCCGGGGGGGGTCCTCAATGAGCAGTTCTTC.

The genes are TRBV6-2 or TRBV6-3 and TRBJ2-7, with 9 bases fitting TRBD2. With 7 bases clipped from V and 5 bases from J, the junction kept 9 bases outside the gene matches. Germline V gives CDR1 MNHEY, CDR2 SVGEGT. This CDR3 spans 14 amino acids. CDR3 loop: CASMDTGLAHEQYF. For the CDR3, the DNA is TGTGCCAGCATGGATACGGGACTAGCCCACGAGCAGTACTTC.

This sequence joins TRBV24-1 and TRBJ1-1; D is perhaps TRBD1 (5 bases). V was clipped by 5 bases and J by 1 base, with 16 bases between them. The CDR3 length is 16 residues. CDR1 and CDR2 (germline): KGHDR, SFDVKD. The CDR3 coding sequence is TGTGCCACCAGTGCGGGACGGATGGAGGAGAACACTGAAGCTTTCTTT. Its translation: CATSAGRMEENTEAFF.

The CDR3 bases are TGTGCCAGCAGCTGGTTAGGATCTGATACGCAGTATTTT. Translating gives CASSWLGSDTQYF. V is TRBV7-3 and J is TRBJ2-3; no clear D gene. The CDR3 runs 13 residues. Looked up from germline, CDR1 is SGHTA and CDR2 is FQGTGA. V was clipped by 4 bases and J by 6 bases, with 11 bases between them.